One sample yielded the 18 T cell receptor beta chains listed below, sequenced in a study of cytomegalovirus exposure and HLA in healthy donors. The PCR ran on 60 Vbeta and 13 Jbeta primers. This table comes from immunoSEQ multiplex PCR, and its TCRdb copy is limited to in-frame clones, with some not included. The data show 170,000 or so clones, around 78% seen once. The specimen sequenced was PBMCs. The origin of the receptors is a woman aged 50 to 60 in good health and CMV-seropositive.

The chain joins TRBV30 to TRBJ2-7; D might be TRBD2 (5 bases). The germline V gene encodes CDR1 GTSNPN and CDR2 SVGIG (reference sequence). Trimming pared 7 bases from V and 0 bases from J, leaving 13 bases between. The CDR3 consists of 13 residues. This CDR3 is CASEGRTSYEQYF. In nucleotides, the CDR3 is TGTGCCTCCGAGGGCAGAACCTCCTACGAGCAGTACTTC.

V gene TRBV6-1 combines with J gene TRBJ2-5; possible D gene TRBD2, 7 bases. The V end lost 4 bases, the J end lost 4 bases, and 13 bases lay between the germline ends. The germline CDR1 and CDR2 sequences are MNHNS and SASEGT. CDR3 size: 14 residues. CDR3 sequence: CASSVRGGRETQYF. The CDR3 nucleotides are TGTGCCAGCAGTGTGCGCGGGGGCCGAGAGACCCAGTACTTC.

The chain employs TRBV9 and TRBJ1-1; 7 bases agree with TRBD1. Trimming cost V 4 bases and J 1 base; bases outside gene matches: 4. The CDR3 covers 14 residues. Germline V gene data show CDR1 as SGDLS and CDR2 as YYNGEE. The CDR3 sequence: CASSTGQANTEAFF. For the CDR3, the DNA is TGTGCCAGCAGCACCGGACAGGCGAACACTGAAGCTTTCTTT.

The chain has TRBV5-1 and TRBJ1-2, with 7 positions matching TRBD1. Germline CDR1 SGHRS, CDR2 YFSETQ. With 2 bases clipped from V and 8 bases from J, the junction kept 6 bases outside the gene matches. The CDR3 length is 13 residues. In DNA, the CDR3 is TGCGCCAGCAGCTTAACAGGGGATCGAGGCTACACCTTC. It codes for CASSLTGDRGYTF.

The chain recombines TRBV28 with TRBJ1-5, with 8 positions matching TRBD1. Germline V gene data show CDR1 as MDHEN and CDR2 as SYDVKM. The CDR3 is 14 amino acids. V gave up 2 bases and J gave up 7 bases; unmatched junction bases: 4. The CDR3 DNA reads as TGTGCCAGCAGTTTAGGGACAGGACGGCAGCCCCAGCATTTT. This gives the protein CASSLGTGRQPQHF.

This clone was detected once. This sequence joins TRBV7-3 and TRBJ2-3; TRBD2 agrees at 10 bases. CDR1 and CDR2 from the germline V gene are SGHTA and FQGTGA. The length of the CDR3 is 14 residues. The trim removed 1 base at V and 6 bases at J, leaving 1 base unmatched. CDR3 nucleotide sequence: TGTGCCAGCAGCTTAAATAGCGGGGGGGATACGCAGTATTTT. Translation: CASSLNSGGDTQYF.

V and J are TRBV7-8 and TRBJ1-1; the D is unclear. The CDR3 loop spans 13 amino acids. The germline CDR1 and CDR2 sequences are SGHVS and FQNEAQ. With 4 bases removed from V and 5 bases from J, the gap between germline ends came to 11 bases. The CDR3 spells CASSYTGGTEAFF. In nucleotides, the CDR3 is TGTGCCAGCAGCTACACTGGAGGAACTGAAGCTTTCTTT.

The chain is built from TRBV10-3 and TRBJ1-2; a weak D match, TRBD1 (6 bases). Trimming shortened V by 5 bases and J by 1 base, and 8 bases separated the two germline ends. Germline loops: CDR1 ENHRY, CDR2 SYGVKD. This CDR3 is 13 amino acids long. CDR3 nucleotide sequence: TGTGCCATCAGTATGGACAGTAACTATGGCTACACCTTC. Amino acid sequence: CAISMDSNYGYTF.

CDR3: CASSPPTGRNEQFF. The DNA of the CDR3 is TGTGCCAGCTCACCACCGACAGGGCGCAATGAGCAGTTCTTC. The rearrangement uses TRBV18 and TRBJ2-1; 7 nucleotides agree with TRBD1. With 0 bases clipped from V and 6 bases from J, the junction kept 2 bases outside the gene matches. The germline CDR1 and CDR2 sequences are KGHSH and LQKENI. The CDR3 contains 14 residues. The full variable domain, rest sourced from reference TRBV18 and TRBJ2-1, is NAGVMQNPRHLVRRRGQEARLRCSPMKGHSHVYWYRQLPEEGLKFMVYLQKENIIDESGMPKERFSAEFPKEGPSILRIQQVVRGDSAAYFCASSPPTGRNEQFFGPGTRLTVL.

The chain recombines TRBV11-3 with TRBJ1-3; tentatively, D is TRBD1 (5 bases). The V gene's germline CDR1 is SGHNT and CDR2 YENEEA. The length of the CDR3 is 17 residues. The V gene lost 0 bases and the J gene lost 4 bases, with 16 bases spanning the gap. This CDR3 is CASSLDRVLSRGNTIYF. The CDR3 DNA reads as TGTGCCAGCAGCTTAGACAGGGTCCTATCACGCGGAAACACCATATATTTT.

The chain recombines TRBV28 with TRBJ1-4, with D possibly matching TRBD1 (6 bases). Per germline, CDR1 MDHEN and CDR2 SYDVKM. CDR3 length: 16 residues. Deletions cut 3 bases from V and 8 bases from J, with 19 bases between. In nucleotides, the CDR3 is TGTGCCAGCAGTTTCCCCCAAGGGAGGGGGGAGGAAAAACTGTTTTTT. This translates into CASSFPQGRGEEKLFF.

This rearrangement joins TRBV7-2 to TRBJ1-5; TRBD1 might be the D (5 bases). Per the germline V gene, CDR1 is SGHTA and CDR2 is FQGNSA. V lost 5 bases to trimming and J lost 4 bases, with 12 bases between them. This CDR3 comprises 14 residues. CDR3 protein: CASSPAGGNQPQHF. The CDR3 region has the DNA TGTGCCAGCAGCCCAGCGGGGGGGAATCAGCCCCAGCATTTT.

The gene calls are TRBV7-3 and TRBJ2-3, with no clear D. V lost 2 bases and J 4 bases, leaving 7 bases between the germline ends. There are 13 residues in the CDR3. Germline values: CDR1 SGHTA, CDR2 FQGTGA. The CDR3 spells CASSLGRADTQYF. The CDR3 nucleotides are TGTGCCAGCAGCTTAGGTAGAGCAGATACGCAGTATTTT.

This rearrangement joins TRBV28 to TRBJ2-7; 7 positions match TRBD1. The V gene's germline CDR1 is MDHEN and CDR2 SYDVKM. The ends lost 7 bases at V and 5 bases at J; junction bases unmatched: 8. The CDR3 is made up of 13 amino acids. The CDR3 protein is CASTLVQGNEQYF. The CDR3 nucleotides are TGTGCCAGCACCCTGGTACAGGGGAACGAGCAGTACTTC.

CDR3 nucleotide sequence: TGCAGCGCTAGACAGGTAGAACTCGACAATGAGCAGTTCTTC. This encodes CSARQVELDNEQFF. The chain uses TRBV29-1 and TRBJ2-1, with D maybe TRBD1 (6 bases). V was pared by 7 bases and J by 5 bases, with 18 bases between. The CDR3 covers 14 residues. In germline, CDR1 is SQVTM, CDR2 ANQGSEA.

The gene calls are TRBV5-6 and TRBJ2-5; D gene uncertain. There are 14 residues in the CDR3. With 6 bases removed from V and 4 bases from J, the gap between germline ends came to 16 bases. CDR1 and CDR2 from the germline V gene are SGHDT and YYEEEE. CDR3 sequence (DNA): TGTGCCAGCACCCTAAGGAGCGCCCGAGAGACCCAGTACTTC. Protein sequence: CASTLRSARETQYF.

The rearrangement joins TRBV4-2 to TRBJ2-5, with 8 bases aligning to TRBD2. This CDR3 region has 15 residues. CDR1 and CDR2 from the germline V gene are LGHNA and YNFKEQ. Losses at the gene ends were 3 bases for V and 2 bases for J; bases not matched to a gene: 5. CDR3 sequence (DNA): TGTGCCAGCAGCCACCGGGGGGGGGTACAAGAGACCCAGTACTTC. The encoded protein is CASSHRGGVQETQYF.

This clone was counted a few times. The gene calls are TRBV4-2 and TRBJ2-7; D remains ambiguous. With 2 bases removed from V and 7 bases from J, the gap between germline ends came to 9 bases. The CDR3 loop spans 12 amino acids. The germline CDR1 and CDR2 sequences are LGHNA and YNFKEQ. CDR3 nucleotides: TGTGCCAGCAGCCAAAGCGCCGGGGAGCAGTACTTC. Protein: CASSQSAGEQYF.